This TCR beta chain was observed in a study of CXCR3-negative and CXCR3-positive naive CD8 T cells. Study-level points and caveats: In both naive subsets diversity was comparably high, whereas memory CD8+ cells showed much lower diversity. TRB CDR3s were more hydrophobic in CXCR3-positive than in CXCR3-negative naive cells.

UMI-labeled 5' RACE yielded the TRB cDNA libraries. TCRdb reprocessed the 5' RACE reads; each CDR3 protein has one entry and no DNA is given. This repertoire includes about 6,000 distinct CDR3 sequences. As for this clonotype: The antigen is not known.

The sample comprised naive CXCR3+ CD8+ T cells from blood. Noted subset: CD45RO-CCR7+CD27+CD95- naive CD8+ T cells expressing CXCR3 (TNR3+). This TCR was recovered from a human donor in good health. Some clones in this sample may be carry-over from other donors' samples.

This CDR3 is CASSSIAGNYNEQFF. The chain couples TRBV6-4 to TRBJ2-1; TCRdb picks TRBD2, but there is no DNA to check that call. The CDR3 length is 15 residues. Per the germline V gene, CDR1 is MRHNA and CDR2 is SNTAGT.